This T cell receptor (beta chain) was captured in a study of human T cells and chemical hapten exposure. The overall study: Women made up most patients, who had alopecia areata, totalis or universalis.

The CDR3 consists of 12 residues. The V gene lost 6 bases and the J gene lost 2 bases, with 8 bases spanning the gap. Germline CDR1 and CDR2: MDHEN and SYDVKM. This clonotype was counted only a few times. Time point defined: patch test 1, 2 weeks after DPC sensitization. Treatment given: therapeutic diphenylcyclopropenone sensitization with weekly scalp DPC. TCRdb independently ran MiXCR on the RACE reads; one entry per CDR3 protein. The sample shows 65,000 to 80,000 distinct CDR3 sequences, about a tenth of them seen only once. Sequenced material: whole blood, taken in connection with sensitization to the hapten diphenylcyclopropenone (DPC). The rearrangement links TRBV28 to TRBJ2-7, with D tentatively TRBD1 (5 bases). The receptor was isolated from a woman aged 45-60 years with alopecia areata. Some clones in this sample may be carry-over from other donors' samples. CDR3 DNA sequence: TGTGCCAGCAGAGGGGAACCCTACGAGCAGTACTTC. Encoded protein: CASRGEPYEQYF.